The 10 T cell receptor beta chains below all came from one sample that was sequenced in a study of CD8+ T cells in alopecia areata. Extracted RNA was reverse transcribed into cDNA, the sequencing template. Only in-frame clones appear in the TCRdb table, and some are missing; sequencing was by immunoSEQ multiplex PCR. The sample comprises more than 100,000 clones, roughly 53% of which are singletons, and about 8.8% rests with the top ten. The sample consisted of CD4+ T cells sorted from blood. Receptors were obtained from a human donor in good health.

The rearrangement uses TRBV9 and TRBJ2-3, with 11 bases fitting TRBD2. This CDR3 spans 16 amino acids. Germline values: CDR1 SGDLS, CDR2 YYNGEE. J lost 4 bases, V lost 0 bases, and 4 bases had no gene match. The CDR3 nucleotides read TGTGCCAGCAGCGTAGGAGGGGGACTAGCGGCAGATACGCAGTATTTT. Protein product: CASSVGGGLAADTQYF.

CDR3 residues: CSVELIREEDTEAFF. The CDR3 DNA is TGCAGCGTTGAACTAATTCGGGAGGAGGACACTGAAGCTTTCTTT. The rearrangement joins TRBV29-1 to TRBJ1-1; D unresolved. Germline V lookup: CDR1 SQVTM, CDR2 ANQGSEA. Between the trimmed V and J ends, which lost 2 bases and 3 bases, there was a span of 16 bases. CDR3 length: 15 residues.

The rearrangement joins TRBV19 to TRBJ1-2, with D hard to call. Germline assignment: CDR1 LNHDA and CDR2 SQIVND (reference sequence). Between the trimmed V and J ends, which lost 6 bases and 2 bases, there was a span of 16 bases. The CDR3 length is 15 residues. The CDR3 spells CASSPSGGYNYGYTF. The DNA for the CDR3 is TGTGCCAGTAGCCCCTCGGGAGGATACAACTATGGCTACACCTTC.

There are a few counts of this clone. The V call is TRBV5-5, the J call TRBJ1-1; D call uncertain. The CDR3 spans 11 residues. Germline-derived CDR1 and CDR2 are SGHKS and YYEKEE (reference sequence). V lost 7 bases, J lost 6 bases, and 10 bases lay in between. The CDR3 coding sequence is TGTGCCAGCCGTGATGAGGCTGAAGCTTTCTTT. Translating gives CASRDEAEAFF.

This clone occurred once. In nucleotides, the CDR3 is TGTGCCAGCAGCTTATGGGGGGGGACTAGCGGTGAGCAGTACTTC. Encoded protein: CASSLWGGTSGEQYF. This chain uses TRBV7-8 with TRBJ2-7; 11 bases map to TRBD2. Germline CDR1 SGHVS, CDR2 FQNEAQ. The CDR3 consists of 15 residues. Trimming took 2 bases from V and 7 from J; bases not matched to a gene: 7.

Regarding this clone: This CDR3 is also generated by other DNA sequences in the sample. The chain employs TRBV5-6 and TRBJ2-5; 9 bases map to TRBD1. The CDR3 runs 14 residues. J was trimmed by 5 bases and V by 8 bases; bases with no gene match: 10. Germline V gene data show CDR1 as SGHDT and CDR2 as YYEEEE. In nucleotides, the CDR3 is TGTGCCAGTAGTCTACAGGGGGCACTGGAGACCCAGTACTTC. Translation gives CASSLQGALETQYF. Looking up the rest from reference TRBV5-6 and TRBJ2-5 gives the full variable domain: DAGVTQSPTHLIKTRGQQVTLRCSPKSGHDTVSWYQQALGQGPQFIFQYYEEEERQRGNFPDRFSGHQFPNYSSELNVNALLLGDSALYLCASSLQGALETQYFGPGTRLLVL.

J is TRBJ2-1 and V is TRBV30; 9 bases agree with TRBD2. V shed 7 bases, J shed 8 bases, and the junction held 18 bases outside the gene matches. Germline CDR1 GTSNPN, CDR2 SVGIG (reference sequence). The CDR3 is 16 residues long. CDR3 region: CASNSRRGGGVDEQFF. Here the CDR3 DNA reads TGTGCCTCCAATTCGAGGCGGGGGGGCGGAGTTGATGAGCAGTTCTTC.

The chain has TRBV6-6 and TRBJ2-5, with 11 bases matching TRBD2. Looked up from germline, CDR1 is MNHNY and CDR2 is SVGAGI (reference sequence). The CDR3 has 16 amino acids. Trimming at V came to 7 bases and at J to 2 bases, leaving 9 bases not matched to a gene. The CDR3 spells CASTARRTSGQETQYF. CDR3 nucleotides: TGTGCCAGCACCGCGAGAAGGACTAGCGGGCAAGAGACCCAGTACTTC.

The rearrangement uses TRBV20-1 and TRBJ1-2, with unresolved D. The CDR3 is made up of 10 amino acids. Germline values: CDR1 DFQATT, CDR2 SNEGSKA (reference sequence). The CDR3 DNA sequence: TGCAGCGGGAAAAACTATGGCTACACCTTC. Translating gives CSGKNYGYTF.

The chain links TRBV6-5 to TRBJ2-1, with TRBD1 identical over 9 bases. V shed 6 bases, J shed 7 bases, and the junction held 10 bases outside the gene matches. The CDR3 has 15 amino acids. The germline V gene has CDR1 MNHEY and CDR2 SVGAGI. The CDR3 is CASSLDRGSWNEQFF. DNA of the CDR3: TGTGCCAGCAGCCTCGACAGGGGGTCTTGGAATGAGCAGTTCTTC.